The T cell receptor (beta chain) described here comes from a study of control samples from healthy donors and cancer patients (dated by TCRdb to about 2020). The method behind the library was the immunoSEQ multiplex PCR assay. Entries here come from immuneACCESS through TCRdb and include only in-frame sequences with V and J called. Some clones fail to appear in such tables; in the studies checked, an unresolved V gene covers under half of the shortfall, and the cause of the remainder is unknown. This sample holds approximately 94,000 clones; 90% to 95% were observed only once. The ten largest clonotypes hold around 1% of the sample. CDR3 length: 19 amino acids, cysteine to phenylalanine. Only the CDR3 DNA stays, 57 bases, in frame from base 1. The CDR1 and CDR2 encoded by the germline V gene are SGHRS and YFSETQ. V is cut by 2 bases and J by 7 bases, and the space between the germline ends is 28 bases.

About this clone: Its antigen is unknown. No base quality information exists; no much larger clone differs at one position.

Sequenced sample: blood. The sequence came from a woman in her 30s in good health. In this chain, TRBV5-1 is recombined with TRBJ1-3, and perhaps TRBD1 as D gene, on 5 matching bases. The DNA reads TGCGCCAGCAGCTTAGACACCGCAGGGAGGATCGAGAGAGGTAACACCATATATTTT. The encoded protein is CASSLDTAGRIERGNTIYF.